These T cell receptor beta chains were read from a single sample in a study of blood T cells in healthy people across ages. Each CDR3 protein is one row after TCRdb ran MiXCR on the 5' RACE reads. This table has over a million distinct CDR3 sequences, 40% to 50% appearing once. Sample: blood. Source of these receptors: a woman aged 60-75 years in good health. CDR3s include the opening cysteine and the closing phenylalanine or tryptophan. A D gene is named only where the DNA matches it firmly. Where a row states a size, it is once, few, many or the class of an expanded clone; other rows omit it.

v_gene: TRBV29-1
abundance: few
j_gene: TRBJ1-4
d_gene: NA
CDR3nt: TGCAGCGTTGGATCCGAGGAAAAACTGTTTTTT
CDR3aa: CSVGSEEKLFF

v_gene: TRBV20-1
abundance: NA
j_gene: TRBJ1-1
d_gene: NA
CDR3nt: TGCAGTGCATCCCGGGCCCCTGAAGCTTTCTTT
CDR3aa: CSASRAPEAFF

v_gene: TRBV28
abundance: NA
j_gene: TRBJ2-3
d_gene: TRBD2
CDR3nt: TGTGCTGTAGCGGGAGGGCGGTCAGATACGCAGTATTTT
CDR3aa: CAVAGGRSDTQYF

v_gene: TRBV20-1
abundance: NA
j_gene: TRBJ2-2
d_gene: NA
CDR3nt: TGCAGTGCTAGAGCGGGCCAGAACACCGGGGAGCTGTTTTTT
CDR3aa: CSARAGQNTGELFF

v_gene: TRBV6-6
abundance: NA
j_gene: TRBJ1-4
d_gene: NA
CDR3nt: TGTGCCAGCAGTTACGAGGGACGGCCCAATGAAAAACTGTTTTTT
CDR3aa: CASSYEGRPNEKLFF

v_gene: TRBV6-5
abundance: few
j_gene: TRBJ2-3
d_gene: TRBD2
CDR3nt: TGTGCCAGCAGTCCTAGCGGGAGGGATGCAGATACGCAGTATTTT
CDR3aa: CASSPSGRDADTQYF

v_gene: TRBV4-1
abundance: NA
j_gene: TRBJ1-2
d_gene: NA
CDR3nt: NA
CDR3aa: CASSQDRVGQGAEGHTF

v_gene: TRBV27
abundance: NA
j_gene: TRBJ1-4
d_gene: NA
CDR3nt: TGTGCCAGCAGTGAATGGAGAGGGCCTAATGAAAAACTGTTTTTT
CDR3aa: CASSEWRGPNEKLFF

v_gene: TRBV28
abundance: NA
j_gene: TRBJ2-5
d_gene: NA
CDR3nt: TGTGCCAGCACTCAACCAGGGAGAGAGACCCAGTACTTC
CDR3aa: CASTQPGRETQYF

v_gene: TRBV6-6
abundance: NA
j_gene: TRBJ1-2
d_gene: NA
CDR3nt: TGTGCCAGCAGTTACTCGGGCAGGACCGGAGGACGTTACGGCTACACCTTC
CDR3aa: CASSYSGRTGGRYGYTF

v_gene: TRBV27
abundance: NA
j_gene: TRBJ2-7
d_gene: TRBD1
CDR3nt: TGTGCCAGCAGTCAAAGACAGGGTGGCCACGAGCAGTACTTC
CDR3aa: CASSQRQGGHEQYF

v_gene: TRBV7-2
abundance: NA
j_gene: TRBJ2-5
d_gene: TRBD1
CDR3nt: TGTGCCAGCAGCTTGGGAGACAGGGGAGAGACCCAGTACTTC
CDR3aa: CASSLGDRGETQYF

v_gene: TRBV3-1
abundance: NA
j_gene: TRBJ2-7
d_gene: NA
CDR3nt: TGTGCCAGCAGCCAAGATCTCGAGTGGAAATCCTACGAGCAGTACTTC
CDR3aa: CASSQDLEWKSYEQYF

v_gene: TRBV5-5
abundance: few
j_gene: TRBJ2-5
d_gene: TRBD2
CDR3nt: TGTGCCAGCAGCTTGCCTGGGACTAGCGGGAGGGCCTTCCAAGAGACCCAGTACTTC
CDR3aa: CASSLPGTSGRAFQETQYF

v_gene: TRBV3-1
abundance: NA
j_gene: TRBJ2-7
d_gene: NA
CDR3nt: TGTGCCAGCAGCCTCTCACGGGACCCCTCCTACGAGCAGTACTTC
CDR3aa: CASSLSRDPSYEQYF

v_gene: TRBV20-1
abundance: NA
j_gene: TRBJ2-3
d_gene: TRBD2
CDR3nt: TGCAGTGTATTGAGCGGGAGGGCCGTCGATACGCAGTATTTT
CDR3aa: CSVLSGRAVDTQYF

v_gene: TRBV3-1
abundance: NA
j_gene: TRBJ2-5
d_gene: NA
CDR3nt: TGTGCCAGCAGCCAAGTCGGGAAAGAGACCCAGTACTTC
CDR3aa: CASSQVGKETQYF

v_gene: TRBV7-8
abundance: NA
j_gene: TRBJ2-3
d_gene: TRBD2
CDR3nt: TGTGCCAGCTTGGGACTAGCGGACTATAGCACAGATACGCAGTATTTT
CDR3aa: CASLGLADYSTDTQYF

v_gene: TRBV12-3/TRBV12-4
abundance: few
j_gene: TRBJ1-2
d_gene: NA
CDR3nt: TGTGCCAGCAGTTTCCCGGAGGGTATCTATGGCTACACCTTC
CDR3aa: CASSFPEGIYGYTF

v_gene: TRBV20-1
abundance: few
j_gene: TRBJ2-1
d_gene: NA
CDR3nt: TGCAGTGCTAGAGTCTTGGACAGAGGGAGGGCAGATACTCATGCCAACAATGAGCAGTTCTTC
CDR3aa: CSARVLDRGRADTHANNEQFF

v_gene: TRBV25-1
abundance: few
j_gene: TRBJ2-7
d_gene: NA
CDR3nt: TGTGCCACTCAACAGCAAGTCTACGAGCAGTACTTC
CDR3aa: CATQQQVYEQYF

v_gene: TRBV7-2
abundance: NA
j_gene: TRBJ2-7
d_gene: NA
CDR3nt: TGTGCCAGCAGCACCCGGTGGGCCTCCTACGAGCAGTACTTC
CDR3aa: CASSTRWASYEQYF

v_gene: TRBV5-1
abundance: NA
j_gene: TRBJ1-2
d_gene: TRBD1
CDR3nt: TGCGCCAGCAGCCAATTGGGGGCCCCGGGACAGGGTTATGATGGCTACACCTTC
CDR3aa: CASSQLGAPGQGYDGYTF

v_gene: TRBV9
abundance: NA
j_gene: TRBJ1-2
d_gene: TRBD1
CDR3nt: TGTGCCAGCAGCGACAGATACCGGGACAGGGGGCGGGTGGACTATGGCCACACCTTC
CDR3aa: CASSDRYRDRGRVDYGHTF

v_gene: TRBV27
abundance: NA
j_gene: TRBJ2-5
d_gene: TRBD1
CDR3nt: TGTGCCAGCAGTCTCCGGGACAGGGTAGGAGAGACCCAGTACTTC
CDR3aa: CASSLRDRVGETQYF

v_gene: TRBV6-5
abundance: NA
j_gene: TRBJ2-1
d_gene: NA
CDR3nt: TGTGCCAGCAGTTACGCAGGGGGGGATGAGCAGTTCTTC
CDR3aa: CASSYAGGDEQFF

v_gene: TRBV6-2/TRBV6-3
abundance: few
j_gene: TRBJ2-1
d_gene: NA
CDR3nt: TGTGCCAGCAGTCAGCCGGGACTTAAGCAGTTCTTC
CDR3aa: CASSQPGLKQFF

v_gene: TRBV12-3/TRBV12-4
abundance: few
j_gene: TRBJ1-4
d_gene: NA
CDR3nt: TGTGCCAGCAGTCCTGGGGGGGGGCGGAACGAAAAACTGTTTTTT
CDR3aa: CASSPGGGRNEKLFF

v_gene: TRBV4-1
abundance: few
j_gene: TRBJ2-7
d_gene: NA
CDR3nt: TGCGCCAGCAGCCAAGTTGGTCGGGGATCGTACGAGCAGTACTTC
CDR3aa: CASSQVGRGSYEQYF

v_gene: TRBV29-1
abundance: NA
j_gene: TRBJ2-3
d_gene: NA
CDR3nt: TGCAGCGTTAAACCCACGTCCCCGGGCCTTCCTAGCACAGATACGCAGTATTTT
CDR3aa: CSVKPTSPGLPSTDTQYF

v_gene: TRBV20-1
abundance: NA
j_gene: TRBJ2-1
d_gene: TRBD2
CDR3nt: TGCAGGGCAAGCGGGGGGGATGAGCAGTTCTTC
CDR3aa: CRASGGDEQFF

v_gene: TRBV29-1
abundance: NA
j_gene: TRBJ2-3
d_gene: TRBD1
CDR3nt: TGCAGCGTTGTGCCGTGGACAGGCACCACAGATACGCAGTATTTT
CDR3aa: CSVVPWTGTTDTQYF

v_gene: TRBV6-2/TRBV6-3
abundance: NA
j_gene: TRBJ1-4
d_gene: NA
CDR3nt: TGTGCCAGCAGTCCACCGGGGGAAGGGTCGGAAAAACTGTTTTTT
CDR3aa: CASSPPGEGSEKLFF

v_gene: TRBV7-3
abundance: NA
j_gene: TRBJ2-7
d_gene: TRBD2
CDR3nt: TGTGCCAGCAGCGCACTAGCGGGAGGGGCCTATGAGCAGTACTTC
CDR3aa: CASSALAGGAYEQYF

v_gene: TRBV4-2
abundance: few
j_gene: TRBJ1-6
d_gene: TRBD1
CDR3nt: TGTGCCAGCAGCGAAGGACAGGGAGCGTCACCCCTCCACTTT
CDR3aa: CASSEGQGASPLHF

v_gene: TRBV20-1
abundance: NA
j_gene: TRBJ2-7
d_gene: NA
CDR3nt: TGCAGTGCTAGACGCGGGATTGACTACGAGCAGTACTTC
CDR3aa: CSARRGIDYEQYF

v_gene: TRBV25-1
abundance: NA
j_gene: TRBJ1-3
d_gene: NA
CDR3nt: NA
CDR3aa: CASSSSSGPGNTIYF

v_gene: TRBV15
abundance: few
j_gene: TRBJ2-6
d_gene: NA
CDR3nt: TGTGCCACCAGTCAAGACTCATCTGGGGCCAACGTCCTGACTTTC
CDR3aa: CATSQDSSGANVLTF

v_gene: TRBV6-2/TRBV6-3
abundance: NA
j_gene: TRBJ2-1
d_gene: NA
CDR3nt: TGTGCCAGCAGTCGGGACACCTATTTGAATGAGCAGTTCTTC
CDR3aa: CASSRDTYLNEQFF

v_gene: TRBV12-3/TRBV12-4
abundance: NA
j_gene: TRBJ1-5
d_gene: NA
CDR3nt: TGTGCCAGCAGGGAGGAGGGGGGTTTGAGCAATCAGCCCCAGCATTTT
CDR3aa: CASREEGGLSNQPQHF

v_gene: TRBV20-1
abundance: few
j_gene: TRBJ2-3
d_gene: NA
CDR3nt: TGCAGTGCTACCCGAATAGTAGAGGATACGCAGTATTTT
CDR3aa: CSATRIVEDTQYF

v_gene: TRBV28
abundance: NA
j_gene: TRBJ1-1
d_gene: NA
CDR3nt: TGTGCCTCGGGGCGGGAATTAAAAACTGAAGCTTTCTTT
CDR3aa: CASGRELKTEAFF

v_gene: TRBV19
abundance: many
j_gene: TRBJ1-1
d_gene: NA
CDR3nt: TGTGCCAGTAGTGAGGGGAGGCTAAACACTGAAGCTTTCTTT
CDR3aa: CASSEGRLNTEAFF

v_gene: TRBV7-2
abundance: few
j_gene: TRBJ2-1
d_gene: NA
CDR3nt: TGTGCCAGCAGTACCCCCATGAATGAGCAGTTCTTC
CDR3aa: CASSTPMNEQFF

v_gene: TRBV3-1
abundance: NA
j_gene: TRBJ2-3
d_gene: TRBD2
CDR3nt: TGTGCCAGCAGCCAAGCGGGAGGGTTGACAGATACGCAGTATTTT
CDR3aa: CASSQAGGLTDTQYF

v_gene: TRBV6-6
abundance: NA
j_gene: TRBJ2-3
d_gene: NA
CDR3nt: TGTGCCGCCGGCGGGGCTGTAGGTACAGATACGCAGTATTTT
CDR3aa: CAAGGAVGTDTQYF

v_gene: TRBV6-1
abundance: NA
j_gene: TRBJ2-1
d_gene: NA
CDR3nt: TGTGCCAGCAGGGGGGTCTTTCTCACAGGGTCCGGGGACATGGGCTACAATGAGCAGTTCTTC
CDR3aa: CASRGVFLTGSGDMGYNEQFF